This paragraph covers one T cell receptor beta chain sequence. Its antigen is still unknown. Base qualities are not at hand, and no much larger clone is one base apart. The cohort comprised some 680 healthy bone marrow donors. At the time of sampling, every cohort member was nominally healthy, though immune exposures that went unrecorded were likely present. The donor tested CMV seronegative, placing the donor among the approximately 360 seronegative members of the cohort. A peripheral blood sample was provided by each donor, and peripheral blood mononuclear cells were used for TCR beta sequencing. The Qiagen DNeasy Blood Extraction Kit was used to extract genomic DNA from the blood cell samples. Library method: the immunoSEQ multiplex PCR assay. For the multiplex PCR, a mixture combining 60 forward primers for TCR Vbeta segments and 13 reverse primers for TCR Jbeta segments was used. Amplification of the CDR3 region of rearranged TCR beta genes was performed with a multiplex PCR assay on genomic DNA. The Illumina HiSeq System was used to sequence the amplified TCR beta libraries as 87-base-pair reads. Regarding the original processing steps: A later analysis tallied 75 million to 95 million unique TCR beta chains across the 700 or so repertoires, and around 10 million of those chains were shared by two or more donors. A nearest-neighbor algorithm error-corrected the raw reads and collapsed the reads into unique sequences, merging closely related sequences to remove PCR and sequencing errors. Alignment of CDR3 sequences to IMGT reference sequences was used to assign V, D and J gene segments. Each retained sequence needed at least a six-nucleotide match to both a V gene segment and a J gene segment. A rearrangement was called productive if the CDR3 had no stop codons and remained in frame with V and J, and every other rearrangement was called non-productive. Following IMGT convention, CDR3 was defined as the stretch from the second conserved V-encoded cysteine up to the conserved J-encoded phenylalanine. Sequences without an unambiguous match to a single V gene segment were excluded from the earlier analysis of 587 of the donors. In an earlier analysis of a few hundred of the donors, a V segment was called functional when productive rearrangements were above 56.7%, and segregating when the standard deviation between donors exceeded 5%. A statistical classification framework was built for diagnosing cytomegalovirus status from the catalog of TCR beta chain sequences. In a later analysis, V and J genes were assigned by comparing TCR nucleotide sequences against IMGT/GENE-DB human TR gene sequences. In a later analysis, CDR3 sequences and most-parsimonious VDJ recombination scenarios were assigned using the TCRdist pipeline. In a later analysis, every TCR beta chain was defined by the combination of its CDR3 amino acid sequence and its V-gene family, and reads without a unique V-gene family were dropped. In a later analysis, 450 to 600 highly shared, low-generation-probability nucleotide sequences were removed to address suspected cross-contamination and a sequencing artifact. In a later analysis, a clonal expansion index was calculated for each public chain from normalized within-repertoire ranks of inferred template counts. In a later analysis, generation probabilities were computed using a VDJ recombination model fitted to out-of-frame rearrangements, and the results were checked against IGoR. In a later analysis, hypergeometric tests were used to score TCR-TCR, TCR-HLA and TCR-CMV co-occurrence, with a repertoire-size bias correction applied to TCR pairs. False discovery rates were estimated in a later analysis by permuting HLA or CMV assignments 20 times. In a later analysis, co-occurring TCRs were grouped using DBSCAN, with TCRdist sequence similarity added in when clustering inside HLA-allele-positive subsets. For co-occurrence clustering, repertoires with fewer than 30,000 or more than 120,000 public chains were excluded, along with roughly 5 repertoires with anomalous nucleotide sharing. This immuneACCESS table, as held by TCRdb, lists in-frame sequences with V and J called but not all clones. Of the missing ones, under half trace to an unresolved V gene in checked studies; the others have no known cause. V, J and clone size reflect that table, while D and trimming were determined from the DNA. In all, the sample holds around 67,000 clones, and roughly two thirds of those were seen once. Jointly, the top ten make up about 3% of the sample.

These data belong to a study of cytomegalovirus exposure and HLA in healthy donors (dated by TCRdb to 2017 to 2019). For context, the study as a whole: According to an earlier analysis of a few hundred of the donors, about 180 million T cells yielded 95 million to 140 million unique TCR beta sequences and around 280 Gb of sequence data. Roughly 310 gigabases of sequencing data and tens of millions of unique TCR sequences were included in an early release covering under 650 HLA-typed donors. Of the 350 to 400 genotyped donors, 65% to 90% fell in the genetic ancestry cluster associated with self-reported Caucasian donors. The study was designed to test whether signatures of past pathogen exposure could be identified by cataloging public T cell receptors. The study used immunosequencing to profile the T cell repertoires of hundreds of subjects and linked those repertoires to cytomegalovirus serostatus. In addition to the first cohort of 666 subjects, a separate validation cohort of 130 or so different subjects was used. To predict cytomegalovirus infection status, the study combined high-throughput TCR immunosequencing, statistical association of individual TCRs with disease status, and machine learning. In a later analysis, previously published TCR beta repertoires from 550 to 750 donors were re-analyzed and high-resolution HLA genotyping was added so that TCR occurrence patterns could be studied. The later analysis used no new phenotypic data to find candidate immune exposures, relying instead on TCR beta sequences and their occurrence across donors. In an earlier analysis of 587 of the donors, high-throughput TCR beta sequencing was used to judge whether each TCR beta V gene segment behaved as functional or pseudogenic. Donor age, sex, ethnicity and CMV serostatus were compiled alongside the repertoire data. Genome-wide SNP genotypes for about 60% of the 666 donors were used in a later genetic analysis, which treated that subset as a discovery cohort. All discovery cohort repertoires had been generated on a single sequencing platform. HLA typing included class I and class II loci at four-digit resolution. Typing coverage differed by locus: A, B, C, DRB1 and DQB1 were typed in about 629-630 donors, DQA1 in 522, DPA1 in approximately 600, and DPB1 in about 450. About five DR-DQ haplotypes were treated as single units for association and clustering because of strong linkage in the cohort. Among a few hundred genotyped donors of the cohort, an average of roughly 240,000 unique TCR beta nucleotide sequences were sequenced per donor, 15% to 20% of them non-productive.

What the research found in general, with its limitations: Several of the top co-occurrence clusters appeared to be linked to parvovirus B19, influenza, CMV and Epstein-Barr virus, according to a later analysis. At a false discovery rate of 0.05, a later analysis linked around 15,000 TCR beta sequences to specific HLA alleles. A later genetic analysis associated a missense DCLRE1C variant with V-gene and J-gene trimming of TCR beta chains, and an independent cohort replicated the association. In a later analysis, TCR association rates were found to vary across HLA loci, with the most associated TCRs seen for DRB1 alleles and the fewest for HLA-C alleles. Because HLA typing was unavailable for some donors at each locus, only the typed subset was used in association tests. A further reported finding was that TCR beta sequences accurately predicted the HLA-A and HLA-B alleles for most subjects in the first cohort. In the study, 150 to 200 TCR beta chains were listed as associated with cytomegalovirus. An earlier analysis of approximately 500 of the donors showed that most TCR beta V segments appeared in productive rearrangements either about 90% or about 30% of the time, which broadly matched IMGT annotations. Compared with equally common non-associated chains, HLA-associated TCR beta chains in a later analysis were more clonally expanded and had lower generation probabilities. While some public TCRs were present in many individuals, most TCR sequences turned up only very rarely across donors. This cohort had only TCR beta chains sequenced, and the lack of alpha or paired-chain data limited which features could be detected. According to a later genetic analysis, donors in an Asian-associated ancestry cluster had fewer N-insertions in productive TCRs than the roughly 700-donor mean. The classifier was reported to diagnose cytomegalovirus status with high specificity and sensitivity in both the original cohort and the validation cohort. A group of highly shared sequence variants was considered likely to be a technical artifact of the sequencing pipeline. Some IMGT-functional V segments, including TRBV6-2 and TRBV6-3, could not be told apart with the 87-base-pair reads, so those segments were excluded. In vitro tests confirmed that a few of the cytomegalovirus-associated TCR beta chains recognize cytomegalovirus antigens. It was suggested by the authors that the approach could potentially be generalized to other disease states and immunological phenotypes. Sequencing depth was assumed to be roughly uniform across donors in the presence/absence analyses, though that assumption may not hold. When HLA alleles, especially DR and DQ, strongly co-occurred, TCR associations were difficult to assign to individual alleles. For the cohort, immune exposure information was limited to CMV serostatus. Because counts were too low, more than 15 rarely observed V segments, including chromosome 9 orphons, were left out of the earlier analysis of approximately 580 of the donors. Correlated functional status among segregating V segments might reflect linkage disequilibrium, but an unknown experimental factor could not be ruled out. Most CMV-associated TCR beta chains appeared to be HLA-restricted in a later analysis, and the HLA associations seemed to be driven largely by CMV exposure.

Trimming removed 4 bases from V and 5 bases from J, leaving 14 bases between the germline ends. Taken from the germline V gene (reference sequence), the CDR1 and CDR2 loops are MNHEY and SMNVEV. There are 14 amino acids in the CDR3, from cysteine to phenylalanine inclusive. The only DNA kept is the CDR3, 42 bases in frame from the first base. The rearranged chain carries TRBV27 and TRBJ1-2; no D gene can be assigned with confidence. Specimen: PBMCs. This receptor was taken from a woman aged 50 to 60 in good health and CMV-seronegative. Read as DNA, the sequence is TGTGCCAGCAGTTCCTCCCGGGTTGGATATGGCTACACCTTC. It codes for CASSSSRVGYGYTF.